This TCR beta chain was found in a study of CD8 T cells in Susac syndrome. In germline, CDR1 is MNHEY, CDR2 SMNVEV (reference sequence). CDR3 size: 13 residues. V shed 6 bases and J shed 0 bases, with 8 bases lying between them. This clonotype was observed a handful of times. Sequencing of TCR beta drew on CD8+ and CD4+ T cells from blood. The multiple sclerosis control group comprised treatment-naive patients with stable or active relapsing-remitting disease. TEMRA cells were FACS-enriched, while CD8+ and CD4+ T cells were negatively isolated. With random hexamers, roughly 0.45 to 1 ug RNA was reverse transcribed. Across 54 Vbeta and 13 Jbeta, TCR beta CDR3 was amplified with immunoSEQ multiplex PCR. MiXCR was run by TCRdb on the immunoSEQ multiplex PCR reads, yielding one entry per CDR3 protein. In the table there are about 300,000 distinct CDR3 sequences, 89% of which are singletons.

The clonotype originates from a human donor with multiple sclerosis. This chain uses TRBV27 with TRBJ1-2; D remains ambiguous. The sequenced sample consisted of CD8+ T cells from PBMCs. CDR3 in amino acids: CASSKQPNYGYTF. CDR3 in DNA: TGTGCCAGCAGCAAACAGCCTAACTATGGCTACACCTTC.